One and the same sample provided the 5 T cell receptor beta chains below, sequenced in a study of monozygotic twins with inflammatory bowel disease. Using the 5' RACE reads, TCRdb records one entry per CDR3 protein without DNA. This sample's table has a few hundred thousand distinct CDR3 sequences. Sequencing input: blood. The receptors stem from a human donor with ulcerative colitis or Crohn's disease, or a healthy co-twin of an affected twin (not recorded which).

The chain has TRBV5-1 and TRBJ2-6; without DNA, the TCRdb call of TRBD2 cannot be checked. Germline CDR1 reads SGHRS; CDR2 reads YFSETQ. This CDR3 spans 20 amino acids. CDR3 protein: CASKRGEKDYTGSGANVLTF.

The CDR3 sequence: CASSSNRARTNEKLFF. V usage is TRBV5-1 and J usage is TRBJ1-4; TCRdb's D call of TRBD1 is untestable without DNA. This CDR3 is 16 amino acids long. The germline gives CDR1 SGHRS, CDR2 YFSETQ.

CDR3: CASSRGQVNTGELFF. The chain is built from TRBV4-1 and TRBJ2-2; with no DNA, the TCRdb D assignment of TRBD1 cannot be verified. Germline-derived CDR1 and CDR2 are MGHRA and YSYEKL. The length of the CDR3 is 15 residues.

The chain uses TRBV5-1 and TRBJ2-7. Germline V gene lookup returns CDR1 SGHRS and CDR2 YFSETQ. CDR3 size: 11 residues. Here the CDR3 reads CASSFAGEQYF.

V gene TRBV5-1 combines with J gene TRBJ1-1; absent DNA, TCRdb's TRBD1 call cannot be checked. Germline-derived CDR1 and CDR2 are SGHRS and YFSETQ. CDR3 size: 15 residues. CDR3 amino acids: CASSLEGARNTEAFF.